The clone carrying this T cell receptor beta chain was seen a handful of times. As yet, its antigen is unknown. This sample was taken from a study of identical twins. cDNA molecules carried unique molecular identifiers, and template switching added a universal primer site. Via MiXCR, TCRdb re-called the 5' RACE reads, giving one row per CDR3 protein. The table lists 520,000 or so distinct CDR3 sequences, roughly a fifth of them singletons. General observations from the study: Models came in too low on out-of-frame TCR alpha sharing in monozygotic twins.

CDR3 length equals 19 residues. Deletions cut 3 bases from V and 2 bases from J, with 23 bases between. The same data also went into a second study, on T cells expressing NK-cell markers. As that report states: One of the eight sequenced donors was seronegative, whereas the other seven were HCMV-seropositive. For several donors, these clonotypes were likewise the leading ones in the CD3+CD56-NKG2C+ fraction.

V is TRBV12-3 or TRBV12-4 and J is TRBJ1-5; D possibly corresponds to TRBD1 (5 bases). Sequences were obtained from CD4+ T cells sorted from blood. This receptor was obtained from a woman aged 18 to 35 in good health. The CDR3 protein is CASSFGPVGPSGRNQPQHF. The CDR3 DNA reads as TGTGCCAGCAGTTTTGGGCCGGTGGGGCCAAGTGGGCGCAATCAGCCCCAGCATTTT.